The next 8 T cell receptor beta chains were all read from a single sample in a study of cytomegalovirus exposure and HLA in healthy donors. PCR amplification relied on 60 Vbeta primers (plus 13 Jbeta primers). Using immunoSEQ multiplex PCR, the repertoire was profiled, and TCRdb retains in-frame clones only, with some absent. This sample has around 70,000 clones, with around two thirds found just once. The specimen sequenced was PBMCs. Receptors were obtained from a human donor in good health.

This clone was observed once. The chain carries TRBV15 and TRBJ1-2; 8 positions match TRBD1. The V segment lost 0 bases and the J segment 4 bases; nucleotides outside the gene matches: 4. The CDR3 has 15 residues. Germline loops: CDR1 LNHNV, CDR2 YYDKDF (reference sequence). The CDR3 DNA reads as TGTGCCACCAGCAGAGATACTGACAGGGGCTATGGCTACACCTTC. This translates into CATSRDTDRGYGYTF. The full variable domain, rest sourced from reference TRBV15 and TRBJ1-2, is DAMVIQNPRYQVTQFGKPVTLSCSQTLNHNVMYWYQQKSSQAPKLLFHYYDKDFNNEADTPDNFQSRRPNTSFCFLDIRSPGLGDTAMYLCATSRDTDRGYGYTFGSGTRLTVV.

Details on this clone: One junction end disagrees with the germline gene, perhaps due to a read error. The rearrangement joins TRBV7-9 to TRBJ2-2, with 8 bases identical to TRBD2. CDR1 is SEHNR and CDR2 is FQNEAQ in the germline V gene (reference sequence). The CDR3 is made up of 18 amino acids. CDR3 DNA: TGTTCCAGCAGCTTACCCCCGGAGGGACTAGGGTCCACCGGGGAGCTGTTTTTT. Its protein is CSSSLPPEGLGSTGELFF.

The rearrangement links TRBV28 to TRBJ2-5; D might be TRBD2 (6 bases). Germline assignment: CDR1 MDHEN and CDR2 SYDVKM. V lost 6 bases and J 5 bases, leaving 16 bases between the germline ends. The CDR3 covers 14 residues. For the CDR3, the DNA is TGTGCCAGCAGGAGGGGACTCTCGGGGGAGACCCAGTACTTC. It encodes CASRRGLSGETQYF.

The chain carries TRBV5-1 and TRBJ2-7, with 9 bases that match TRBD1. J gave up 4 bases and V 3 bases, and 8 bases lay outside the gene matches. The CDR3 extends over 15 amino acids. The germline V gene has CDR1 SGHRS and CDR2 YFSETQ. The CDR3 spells CASSSPDRGEYEQYF. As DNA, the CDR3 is TGCGCCAGCAGCTCTCCGGACAGGGGAGAGTACGAGCAGTACTTC.

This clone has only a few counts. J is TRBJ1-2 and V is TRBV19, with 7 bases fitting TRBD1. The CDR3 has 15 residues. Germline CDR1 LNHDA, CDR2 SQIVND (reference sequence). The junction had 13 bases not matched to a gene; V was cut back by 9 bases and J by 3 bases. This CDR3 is CASRETVQGYYGYTF. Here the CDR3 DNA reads TGTGCCAGCCGAGAGACAGTACAGGGGTACTATGGCTACACCTTC.

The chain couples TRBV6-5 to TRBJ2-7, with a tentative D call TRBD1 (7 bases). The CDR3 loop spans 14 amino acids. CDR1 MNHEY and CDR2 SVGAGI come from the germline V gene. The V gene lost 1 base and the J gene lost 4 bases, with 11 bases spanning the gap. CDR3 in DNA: TGTGCCAGCAGTTACTTCAGGGGGAGGTACGAGCAGTACTTC. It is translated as CASSYFRGRYEQYF.

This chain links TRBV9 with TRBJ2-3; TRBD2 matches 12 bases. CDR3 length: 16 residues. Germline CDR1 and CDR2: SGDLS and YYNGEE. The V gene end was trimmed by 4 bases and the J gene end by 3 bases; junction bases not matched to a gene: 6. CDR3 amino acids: CASSPSGTSGTDTQYF. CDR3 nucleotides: TGTGCCAGCAGCCCTTCCGGGACTAGCGGGACAGATACGCAGTATTTT.

This CDR3 reads CASSLGAGGAYNEQFF. The CDR3 DNA is TGCGCCAGCAGCTTGGGAGCGGGGGGGGCCTACAATGAGCAGTTCTTC. This sequence joins TRBV5-1 and TRBJ2-1, with TRBD2 matching 10 bases. CDR3 length: 16 amino acids. V was clipped by 0 bases and J by 2 bases; unmatched bases: 2. CDR1 and CDR2 (germline): SGHRS, YFSETQ.